A selection of T cell receptor beta chains follows, all from one sample in a study of T cell repertoires and HLA-DP antigens. Which antigens these TCRs recognize remains unknown. Using immunoSEQ multiplex PCR, the repertoire was profiled, and TCRdb retains in-frame clones only, with some absent. Of over 100,000 clones in the sample, nearly 95% are singletons; the top ten hold about 0.27%. The sequenced sample consisted of CD4+ T cells from PBMCs. The receptor set was obtained from a young woman in good health and CMV-seronegative. CDR3s include the opening cysteine and the closing phenylalanine or tryptophan. The D gene is left open where the match is weak. A row's size may be missing; if present it is once, few, many or a size class.

d_call: TRBD1; j_call: TRBJ1-2; v_call: TRBV7-3; clone_size: NA; cdr3_length: 15; cdr3_nt: TGTGCCAGCAGCTTACTGGCCGGACAGGAAGATGGCTACACCTTC; cdr3_aa: CASSLLAGQEDGYTF
d_call: NA; j_call: TRBJ2-5; v_call: TRBV11-2; clone_size: NA; cdr3_length: 14; cdr3_nt: TGTGCCAGCAGCCCTCGTAGGCGGGGAGAGACCCAGTACTTC; cdr3_aa: CASSPRRRGETQYF
d_call: TRBD1; j_call: TRBJ2-1; v_call: TRBV6-6; clone_size: NA; cdr3_length: 13; cdr3_nt: TGTGCCAGCCGACTGGGACAGTTCAATGAGCAGTTCTTC; cdr3_aa: CASRLGQFNEQFF
d_call: NA; j_call: TRBJ2-5; v_call: TRBV11-2; clone_size: NA; cdr3_length: 16; cdr3_nt: TGTGCCAGCAGTAAGGGTCTCAGGGGCGACGGAGAGACCCAGTACTTC; cdr3_aa: CASSKGLRGDGETQYF
d_call: NA; j_call: TRBJ2-2; v_call: TRBV18; clone_size: NA; cdr3_length: 17; cdr3_nt: TGTGCCAGCTCACCAATTAAGGGTCCCCGTTGGCCCGGGGAGCTGTTTTTT; cdr3_aa: CASSPIKGPRWPGELFF
d_call: NA; j_call: TRBJ2-5; v_call: TRBV27; clone_size: NA; cdr3_length: 14; cdr3_nt: TGTGCCAGCAGTCCCAAAGGCAGTAAAGAGACCCAGTACTTC; cdr3_aa: CASSPKGSKETQYF
d_call: NA; j_call: TRBJ2-3; v_call: TRBV21-1; clone_size: once; cdr3_length: 14; cdr3_nt: TGTGCCAGCAGCGTCTTCTATTGCACAGATACGCAGTATTTT; cdr3_aa: CASSVFYCTDTQYF
d_call: NA; j_call: TRBJ2-2; v_call: TRBV7-2; clone_size: NA; cdr3_length: 16; cdr3_nt: TGTGCCAGCAGCTTATCACAAGTAACGAACACCGGGGAGCTGTTTTTT; cdr3_aa: CASSLSQVTNTGELFF
d_call: TRBD2; j_call: TRBJ2-3; v_call: TRBV18; clone_size: NA; cdr3_length: 16; cdr3_nt: TGTGCCAGCTCACCACGGGCTAGCGGGAGTGCAGATACGCAGTATTTT; cdr3_aa: CASSPRASGSADTQYF
d_call: TRBD1; j_call: TRBJ2-2; v_call: TRBV7-3; clone_size: NA; cdr3_length: 16; cdr3_nt: TGTGCCAGCAGCAGAACGGGACAGCTCTGGAGAGGGGAGCTGTTTTTT; cdr3_aa: CASSRTGQLWRGELFF
d_call: NA; j_call: TRBJ2-6; v_call: TRBV2; clone_size: NA; cdr3_length: 16; cdr3_nt: TGTGCCAGCGGCCTACAGACCACCTCTGGGGCCAACGTCCTGACTTTC; cdr3_aa: CASGLQTTSGANVLTF
d_call: TRBD2; j_call: TRBJ2-3; v_call: TRBV28; clone_size: once; cdr3_length: 14; cdr3_nt: TGTGCCAGCACAACGCGGGAGGGAACAGATACGCAGTATTTT; cdr3_aa: CASTTREGTDTQYF
d_call: NA; j_call: TRBJ2-7; v_call: TRBV27; clone_size: NA; cdr3_length: 17; cdr3_nt: TGTGCCAGCGAATCTTCCACTTCCGGGAGATCAAGGTACGAGCAGTACTTC; cdr3_aa: CASESSTSGRSRYEQYF
d_call: NA; j_call: TRBJ1-1; v_call: TRBV7-3; clone_size: once; cdr3_length: 15; cdr3_nt: TGTGCCAGCAGCTTAATGTTCGGGGGGAACACTGAAGCTTTCTTT; cdr3_aa: CASSLMFGGNTEAFF
d_call: TRBD2; j_call: TRBJ2-1; v_call: TRBV9; clone_size: NA; cdr3_length: 15; cdr3_nt: TGTGCCAGCAGCGTAGGACTAGCGGGAGCCAATGAGCAGTTCTTC; cdr3_aa: CASSVGLAGANEQFF
d_call: NA; j_call: TRBJ2-2; v_call: TRBV5-4; clone_size: NA; cdr3_length: 16; cdr3_nt: TGTGCCAGCAGCTCAATGACAGAGAGGAACACCGGGGAGCTGTTTTTT; cdr3_aa: CASSSMTERNTGELFF
d_call: NA; j_call: TRBJ1-4; v_call: TRBV7-9; clone_size: once; cdr3_length: 14; cdr3_nt: TGTGCCAGCAGCAAGGGGGGAGTCGGTGAAAAACTGTTTTTT; cdr3_aa: CASSKGGVGEKLFF
d_call: NA; j_call: TRBJ2-5; v_call: TRBV18; clone_size: NA; cdr3_length: 15; cdr3_nt: TGTGCCAGCTCACCACTACGGGACCCTCAAGAGACCCAGTACTTC; cdr3_aa: CASSPLRDPQETQYF
d_call: TRBD2; j_call: TRBJ2-1; v_call: TRBV5-1; clone_size: NA; cdr3_length: 16; cdr3_nt: TGCGCCAGCAGCAGTAGCGGGAGGGCCGGCTACAATGAGCAGTTCTTC; cdr3_aa: CASSSSGRAGYNEQFF
d_call: TRBD2; j_call: TRBJ2-2; v_call: TRBV11-2; clone_size: NA; cdr3_length: 16; cdr3_nt: TGTGCCAGCAGCCCTTCTAGCGGGAGGATAGGCGGGGAGCTGTTTTTT; cdr3_aa: CASSPSSGRIGGELFF
d_call: TRBD2; j_call: TRBJ2-3; v_call: TRBV11-2; clone_size: NA; cdr3_length: 14; cdr3_nt: TGTGCCAGCAGCTCCGGGACTAGCCCAGATACGCAGTATTTT; cdr3_aa: CASSSGTSPDTQYF
d_call: NA; j_call: TRBJ1-2; v_call: TRBV5-1; clone_size: NA; cdr3_length: 16; cdr3_nt: TGCGCCAGCTCCTTTACTAAGGGGGAGGGGAACTATGGCTACACCTTC; cdr3_aa: CASSFTKGEGNYGYTF
d_call: NA; j_call: TRBJ1-4; v_call: TRBV2; clone_size: NA; cdr3_length: 15; cdr3_nt: TGTGCCAGCACCGTGCGTCCCGGGGGAGGTGAAAAACTGTTTTTT; cdr3_aa: CASTVRPGGGEKLFF
d_call: TRBD1; j_call: TRBJ1-1; v_call: TRBV2; clone_size: NA; cdr3_length: 14; cdr3_nt: TGTGCCAGCGCCAGGACAGGGGTGAACACTGAAGCTTTCTTT; cdr3_aa: CASARTGVNTEAFF
d_call: NA; j_call: TRBJ1-3; v_call: TRBV19; clone_size: NA; cdr3_length: 13; cdr3_nt: TGTGCCAGTAGTATACTCTTGGGAAACACCATATATTTT; cdr3_aa: CASSILLGNTIYF
d_call: NA; j_call: TRBJ1-1; v_call: TRBV5-1; clone_size: NA; cdr3_length: 16; cdr3_nt: TGCGCCAGCAGCCCCTTGACCGGGTTACGGAACACTGAAGCTTTCTTT; cdr3_aa: CASSPLTGLRNTEAFF
d_call: NA; j_call: TRBJ1-6; v_call: TRBV6-5; clone_size: NA; cdr3_length: 14; cdr3_nt: TGTGCCAGCTGGCAGGGAACCCCGGGTTCACCCCTCCACTTT; cdr3_aa: CASWQGTPGSPLHF
d_call: TRBD1; j_call: TRBJ1-1; v_call: TRBV5-1; clone_size: NA; cdr3_length: 15; cdr3_nt: TGCGCCAGCAGCCCAGGGACAGGTCTACACTATGAAGCTTTCTTT; cdr3_aa: CASSPGTGLHYEAFF
d_call: TRBD2; j_call: TRBJ2-3; v_call: TRBV29-1; clone_size: NA; cdr3_length: 13; cdr3_nt: TGCAGCGTTAGCGGGACGGTGACAGATACGCAGTATTTT; cdr3_aa: CSVSGTVTDTQYF
d_call: TRBD1; j_call: TRBJ2-5; v_call: TRBV2; clone_size: NA; cdr3_length: 14; cdr3_nt: TGTGCCAGCAGTCTGGGACAGATCCAAGAGACCCAGTACTTC; cdr3_aa: CASSLGQIQETQYF
d_call: NA; j_call: TRBJ1-1; v_call: TRBV11-2; clone_size: NA; cdr3_length: 14; cdr3_nt: TGTGCCAGCAGCGCTATCACCGGGTCCAGGGGAGCTTTCTTT; cdr3_aa: CASSAITGSRGAFF
d_call: NA; j_call: TRBJ1-3; v_call: TRBV18; clone_size: NA; cdr3_length: 16; cdr3_nt: TGTGCCAGCTCAATCGGACGGGCTTACTCTGGAAACACCATATATTTT; cdr3_aa: CASSIGRAYSGNTIYF
d_call: TRBD1; j_call: TRBJ1-5; v_call: TRBV6-5; clone_size: once; cdr3_length: 14; cdr3_nt: TGTGCCAGCAGTTACGGCGGACAGGGACAGCCCCAGCATTTT; cdr3_aa: CASSYGGQGQPQHF
d_call: NA; j_call: TRBJ2-1; v_call: TRBV28; clone_size: NA; cdr3_length: 15; cdr3_nt: TGTGCCAGCAACTTCCTTAGAGGGGGATACAATGAGCAGTTCTTC; cdr3_aa: CASNFLRGGYNEQFF
d_call: NA; j_call: TRBJ2-1; v_call: TRBV5-1; clone_size: NA; cdr3_length: 15; cdr3_nt: TGCGCCAGCAGCCCCGGGACAAGGTATGACAATGAGCAGTTCTTC; cdr3_aa: CASSPGTRYDNEQFF
d_call: NA; j_call: TRBJ2-5; v_call: TRBV10-3; clone_size: NA; cdr3_length: 14; cdr3_nt: TGTGCCATCAGTGCGATAGGTACCCAAGAGACCCAGTACTTC; cdr3_aa: CAISAIGTQETQYF
d_call: NA; j_call: TRBJ1-5; v_call: TRBV2; clone_size: NA; cdr3_length: 15; cdr3_nt: TGTGCCAGCAGTAAGGGACATTATAGCAATCAGCCCCAGCATTTT; cdr3_aa: CASSKGHYSNQPQHF